Sequencing of this T cell receptor (beta chain) was carried out in a study of molecular identifiers for immune sequencing clone quantification. Details on this clonotype: Its specificity is unknown. This may arise from a read error, as a much more abundant clone is one base away.

Study observations and caveats: Identical TCR molecules sharing a barcode could underestimate highly expanded clone sizes. Clones of above 20 RNA copies carried over 98% of effector molecules; in naive cells they carried under 1%.

MiXCR, run by TCRdb on the PCR reads, gives a single entry per CDR3 protein. The data contain about 68,000 distinct CDR3 sequences, 15% to 20% of them seen just once; the ten biggest clones take up about 1.5%. Deletions cut 3 bases from V and 5 bases from J, with 10 bases between. CDR3 length equals 13 residues. CDR1 is SNHLY, CDR2 FYNNEI, per germline. Libraries used roughly 18,000 to 1,100,000 sorted naive CD8 T cells and 10%, 30% or 50% RNA input. The V and J genes are TRBV2 and TRBJ1-1; D unresolved. This TCR was sampled from a human donor in good health. Some libraries in this study had Jurkat cell RNA spiked in. Sequencing was carried out using naive CD8+ T cells from blood, with Jurkat cell RNA spiked in. The sample's subset: FACS-sorted CD8+CD4-CCR7+CD45RA+ naive T cells. The CDR3 nucleotides read TGTGCCAGCAGTGAGCGGAGGGCTACTGAAGCTTTCTTT. Residues: CASSERRATEAFF.